The source of this T cell receptor (beta chain) is a study of blood T cells in healthy people across ages (dated by TCRdb to the mid-2010s). Describing the broader study: Template switching captured roughly one uniquely barcoded TCR beta cDNA molecule per two T cells in model experiments. To avoid experimental bias, donors of different ages were randomly spread across the sequencing lanes. Using the same blood draw, the study looked at two additional independent replicas of 1 million unique cDNA reads for two donors, one aged 18 to 29 and the other aged 80 or older. Four age groups were formed from the donors: young (average approximately 15 years), middle-aged (approximately 39), aged (more than 55) and long-lived (about 80). Using deep sequencing normalized with unique cDNA molecular identifiers, the study measured how TCR beta repertoire diversity changes with age. Study-wide conclusions, independent of this receptor: Compared with the aged group, more naive CD4+ T cells, fewer expanded clones and increased TCR diversity were shown by the long-lived group, suggesting age selection. A strong correlation was found between observed TCR beta diversity and the percentage of naive T cells measured by flow cytometry. Observed TCR beta diversity per million T cells fell roughly linearly with age, and a significant reduction was already apparent by age roughly 40. Because the CMV infection status of the donors was unknown, age-related changes in expanded clonotypes may potentially have been confounded. Estimates of total diversity from one million sequenced T cells were regarded as lower bounds and underestimates. Since profiling was done on bulk unsorted PBMCs, naive and antigen-experienced compartments could not be conclusively compared.

Details on this clonotype: Which antigen it targets is not known. A read error is possible here, since a much larger clone lies one base away.

The roughly 42 donors, aged about 6 to 100 years, were systemically healthy Caucasian individuals from Russia. Approximately 11 milliliters of peripheral blood were drawn from each donor into EDTA-treated Vacutainer tubes. Ficoll-Paque density-gradient centrifugation was used to isolate PBMCs, with at least 6 million per sample. Trizol reagent was used to extract total RNA from the PBMCs, yielding at least 6 micrograms per sample. For every donor, an aliquot of PBMCs went through flow cytometry to measure the percentages of naive CD45RAhigh/CD27high T cells. Library construction relied on 5' RACE. TCRdb names Illumina HiSeq 2500 as the instrument used. A second PCR of roughly 7 to 11 cycles was performed with a sample-barcoded 5' primer and a J-beta primer mix. Each TCR beta cDNA molecule received a unique molecular identifier from a template-switch 5' adaptor carrying 12 random nucleotides. Each sample yielded at least 2.5 million CDR3-containing paired-end reads. First-strand cDNA was synthesized from all RNA with the Mint cDNA synthesis kit, primed by a TRBC-specific oligonucleotide. Following uracil-DNA glycosylase treatment, all cDNA underwent a first 18-cycle PCR with the universal primers M1SS and BC2_uni_R. From the authors' description of their analysis: Normalization of each sample was performed by random selection of 1 million high-quality reads, each carrying a distinct molecular identifier. Reads sharing molecular identifiers were discarded rather than binned into consensus sequences. CDR3 identification, clonotype clustering and error correction used MiTCR with a Q25 quality threshold and the strictest error-elimination algorithm. Lower-bound total TCR beta diversity was estimated with a nonparametric unseen species model using Euler transformation. TCRdb itself trimmed the public reads at Q25 with fastp, ran MiXCR and retained productive beta chains. Every distinct CDR3 protein forms one entry, paired with its most common genes and DNA. TCRdb, rather than the study authors, made the V and J calls. The sample includes approximately 800,000 distinct CDR3 sequences, with about 62% observed a single time. Around 30% of the sample lies in the top ten.

From the cysteine through the phenylalanine, the CDR3 covers 11 amino acids. Of the read, only the CDR3 DNA is kept; its 33 bases are in frame from base 1. V is cut by 4 bases and J by 2 bases, and the space between the germline ends is 5 bases. CDR1 and CDR2 were assigned from the germline V gene (reference sequence) as DFQATT and SNEGSKA. The sample taken for sequencing was blood. This TCR was sampled from a man aged 30-40 years in good health. The chain employs TRBV20-1 and TRBJ2-5; no confident D gene assignment can be made. In nucleotide form, the sequence is TGCAGTGCTACAGAGCAAGAGACCCAGTACTTC. This encodes CSATEQETQYF.